A selection of T cell receptor beta chains follows, all from one sample in a study of Ad26.COV2.S vaccination and SARS-CoV-2 variants. Assay: immunoSEQ multiplex PCR; the TCRdb copy retains only in-frame clones and omits some. The sample has approximately 480,000 clones, around 85% seen once; the top ten hold about 13%. The starting material was peripheral blood, obtained in a trial of Ad26.COV2.S vaccine versus placebo. The receptors shown here come from a person aged 18 to 59 who received the Ad26.COV2.S COVID-19 vaccine or a placebo. The CDR3 runs from the conserved cysteine through the conserved F or W. A D gene is named only where the DNA matches it firmly. Expanded clones are given a class, and other clones once, few, many or no size at all.

CDR3nt | CDR3aa | abundance | j_gene | v_gene | d_gene
TGTGCCAGCAGTGAATACGGGGAGCAGTATTTT | CASSEYGEQYF | - | TRBJ2-3 | TRBV25-1 | -
TGTGCCAGCAGTGGAGTAGTAAATCGCAGTGAGCAGTTCTTC | CASSGVVNRSEQFF | - | TRBJ2-1 | TRBV2 | -
TGTGCCAGTAGTATTCGGGGGGGCACTGAAGCTTTCTTT | CASSIRGGTEAFF | - | TRBJ1-1 | TRBV19 | -
TGTGCCAGCAGCCCACTAGCGGGAGTTTTAGGAGAGACCCAGTACTTC | CASSPLAGVLGETQYF | - | TRBJ2-5 | TRBV5-5 | TRBD2
TGTGCCAGCAGTTACGGGTTTCAGCCCCAGCATTTT | CASSYGFQPQHF | few | TRBJ1-5 | TRBV6-2/TRBV6-3 | -
TGTGCCAGCAGTTTCCGGGACAGGGGTGATGGCTACACCTTC | CASSFRDRGDGYTF | - | TRBJ1-2 | TRBV27 | TRBD1
TGTGCCAGCAGTTACGGACAGGTTGGGTTGACTTTC | CASSYGQVGLTF | - | TRBJ2-6 | TRBV6-2/TRBV6-3 | TRBD1
TGTGCCAGCAGCGTTACAGGGGCCTACAATGAGCAGTTCTTC | CASSVTGAYNEQFF | - | TRBJ2-1 | TRBV9 | TRBD1
TGTGCCAGCAGCTTGACGACAGGGATGGACTATGGCTACACCTTC | CASSLTTGMDYGYTF | - | TRBJ1-2 | TRBV7-2 | TRBD1
TGTGCCAGCAGTGGCGTGGGACAGGGGTACACCGGGGAGCTGTTTTTT | CASSGVGQGYTGELFF | once | TRBJ2-2 | TRBV25-1 | TRBD1
TGTGCCAGTAGTATAGGCGGGACATCTTTAAACACTGAAGCTTTCTTT | CASSIGGTSLNTEAFF | few | TRBJ1-1 | TRBV19 | -
TGTGCCAGCAGCCCGGGGTCGCCCCCGCAGGGGCTGTACTTC | CASSPGSPPQGLYF | - | TRBJ2-7 | TRBV11-2 | -